This T cell receptor (beta chain) was identified during a study of CD8 T cells in ankylosing spondylitis. TCRdb recomputed calls from the 5' RACE reads with MiXCR, one row per CDR3 protein. The profile shows approximately 550,000 distinct CDR3 sequences, approximately 11% of them singletons. The V end lost 5 bases, the J end lost 5 bases, and 9 bases lay between the germline ends. CDR1 is GTSNPN, CDR2 SVGIG, per germline (reference sequence). The CDR3 is made up of 12 amino acids. This clonotype occurred a few times. Its antigen is unidentified. Study-wide results and caveats: Characteristic of ankylosing spondylitis blood, it appeared, was a TCR beta motif comprising about eight highly homologous variants.

Material: blood, either unsorted or a sorted T cell fraction (not recorded which). This clonotype was obtained from a male donor with ankylosing spondylitis. The genes are TRBV30 and TRBJ2-2; D call uncertain. For the CDR3, the DNA is TGTGCCTGGGGTCGAGTAACCGGGGAGCTGTTTTTT. It translates to CAWGRVTGELFF.